This TCR beta chain comes out of a study of CD8+CD57+ T cells in acquired aplastic anemia. Study details: Across the sorted CD4+ and CD8+ cells, DNA amounts averaged roughly 3.5 ug.

V lost 6 bases to trimming and J lost 5 bases; unmatched junction nucleotides: 7. CDR3 length: 16 residues. Germline V gene sequence: CDR1 LNHDA, CDR2 SQIVND (reference sequence). The TCR beta profiling, which covered VDJ combination and CDR3 sequence, was carried out using genomic DNA as the template. TCRdb processed the reads anew with MiXCR; each CDR3 protein has one entry. Of 180,000 or so distinct CDR3 sequences listed, under 55% are singletons. This clonotype came up many times. The sequence was obtained from a human donor in good health. The chain recombines TRBV19 with TRBJ2-2; 12 nucleotides match TRBD2. The material sequenced was sorted CD4+, CD8+, or CD8+CD57+ T cells (not recorded which) from PBMCs. The CDR3 sequence is CASRDPSGRETGELFF. The CDR3 nucleotides are TGTGCCAGTAGGGACCCTAGCGGGAGGGAGACCGGGGAGCTGTTTTTT.